This TCR beta chain comes out of a study of blood T cell repertoires in COVID-19. Study details: T cells, B-cell-depleted T cells, or PBMCs supplied cDNA or gDNA.

Seattle's cohort entered during active infection and was followed longitudinally. As to this clone: The sample contains more than one DNA sequence encoding this CDR3.

CDR1 and CDR2 (germline): SQVTM, ANQGSEA. CDR3 size: 14 residues. In the authors' workflow: How many nucleated cells were present was estimated from reference gene primer amplification. TCRdb's table, derived via immunoSEQ multiplex PCR, lists solely in-frame clones and lacks some. V and J calls and clone size are given by that table; D and trimming were obtained from the DNA. Among about 160,000 clones listed, roughly 89% were seen once. The TCR was taken from a woman aged 70-85 years with COVID-19, enrolled during active disease. Source material: peripheral blood. The chain employs TRBV29-1 and TRBJ2-5; TRBD2 aligns across 8 bases. CDR3 nucleotide sequence: TGCCGGGTGGGGGGCCGGGGGGGGGCCGAGACCCAGTACTTC. Translating it yields CRVGGRGGAETQYF.